Presented here are 16 T cell receptor beta chains from one specimen sequenced in a study of long-term antiretroviral therapy in people with HIV. Survey-level immunoSEQ v3.0 assays were run. Assay: immunoSEQ multiplex PCR; the TCRdb copy retains only in-frame clones and omits some. The sample shows fewer than 40,000 clones, 80% to 90% of them seen only once. The sample was unsorted PBMCs, taken just before starting antiretroviral therapy. The receptors were sampled from a woman in her late teens or twenties with HIV.

This chain links TRBV9 with TRBJ2-1; the match to TRBD2 covers 10 bases. With V trimmed by 2 bases and J by 3 bases, 2 bases remained unmatched. Germline V gene lookup returns CDR1 SGDLS and CDR2 YYNGEE. The CDR3 sequence is 15 residues long. CDR3 in DNA: TGTGCCAGCAGCGTCGGACTAGCGGACTACAATGAGCAGTTCTTC. Amino acids: CASSVGLADYNEQFF.

The V call is TRBV27, the J call TRBJ2-1; D remains unclear. The germline CDR1 and CDR2 sequences are MNHEY and SMNVEV (reference sequence). V lost 5 bases and J lost 6, with 20 bases in between. The CDR3 extends over 16 amino acids. The CDR3, as DNA: TGTGCCAGCAGTCTCATGCCGACTGACAACCCCAATGAGCAGTTCTTC. Amino acids: CASSLMPTDNPNEQFF.

The rearrangement uses TRBV28 and TRBJ1-5; D remains ambiguous. This CDR3 is 15 amino acids long. Germline V gives CDR1 MDHEN, CDR2 SYDVKM. V shed 4 bases and J shed 2 bases, with 12 bases lying between them. The CDR3 region is CASSSPVGGNQPQHF. The CDR3 DNA is TGTGCCAGCAGTTCCCCAGTGGGTGGCAATCAGCCCCAGCATTTT.

V usage is TRBV13 and J usage is TRBJ2-1; 10 bases are a match to TRBD1. Losses at the gene ends were 5 bases for V and 5 bases for J; bases not matched to a gene: 6. In germline, CDR1 is PRHDT, CDR2 FYEKMQ (reference sequence). The CDR3 consists of 15 residues. CDR3 in DNA: TGTGCCAGCAGCACCCGGGACAGGGGCGACAATGAGCAGTTCTTC. Translated: CASSTRDRGDNEQFF. Drawing the rest from reference TRBV13 and TRBJ2-1, the complete variable domain is AAGVIQSPRHLIKEKRETATLKCYPIPRHDTVYWYQQGPGQDPQFLISFYEKMQSDKGSIPDRFSAQQFSDYHSELNMSSLELGDSALYFCASSTRDRGDNEQFFGPGTRLTVL.

This chain connects TRBV5-1 to TRBJ2-3; 8 bases are shared with TRBD2. The length of the CDR3 is 15 residues. Germline V gene data show CDR1 as SGHRS and CDR2 as YFSETQ. With V trimmed by 5 bases and J by 5 bases, 10 bases remained unmatched. CDR3 DNA: TGCGCCAGCAGTTCTGAAGCGGGAGTAGGAGATACGCAGTATTTT. It is translated as CASSSEAGVGDTQYF.

For the CDR3, the DNA is TGTGCCAGCAGCCCTCCACAGGGGATCTCTGGAAACACCATATATTTT. Its protein is CASSPPQGISGNTIYF. V gene TRBV7-6 combines with J gene TRBJ1-3, with 7 bases identical to TRBD1. Germline lookup yields CDR1 SGHVS and CDR2 FNYEAQ. The CDR3 is made up of 16 amino acids. The V gene end was trimmed by 5 bases and the J gene end by 0 bases; junction bases not matched to a gene: 7.

The genes are TRBV28 and TRBJ1-5; unclear D gene. With 5 bases removed from V and 10 bases from J, the gap between germline ends came to 9 bases. The CDR3 has 11 amino acids. Germline CDR1 and CDR2: MDHEN and SYDVKM. Written as DNA, the CDR3 is TGTGCCAGCAGTCCGGACCAACCCCAGCATTTT. It encodes CASSPDQPQHF.

The V gene is TRBV9, the J gene TRBJ1-1; 11 bases agree with TRBD1. CDR1 is SGDLS and CDR2 is YYNGEE in the germline V gene. The V and J ends lost 2 bases and 6 bases, in that order; junction bases with no gene match: 3. This CDR3 contains 14 residues. The CDR3 region is CASSVGDRGAEAFF. CDR3 sequence (DNA): TGTGCCAGCAGCGTTGGGGACAGGGGGGCTGAAGCTTTCTTT.

This chain connects TRBV27 to TRBJ2-7; D remains ambiguous. CDR1 and CDR2 from the germline V gene are MNHEY and SMNVEV (reference sequence). This CDR3 is 15 amino acids long. Trimming took off 5 bases at V and 2 bases at J, with 16 bases between the two ends. The CDR3 is CASSPQPGAPYEQYF. In DNA, the CDR3 is TGTGCCAGCAGTCCGCAGCCAGGCGCCCCCTACGAGCAGTACTTC.

The chain has TRBV10-3 and TRBJ2-5; 12 bases are shared with TRBD1. TRBJ2-7 matches the DNA end more closely, so the J call is doubtful. Germline CDR1 and CDR2: ENHRY and SYGVKD. The CDR3 totals 14 residues. The CDR3 here is CAISSGTGGNEQYF. The CDR3 coding sequence is TGTGCCATCAGTTCCGGGACAGGGGGCAACGAGCAGTACTTC.

The chain has TRBV7-9 and TRBJ2-5, with 7 bases lining up with TRBD1. Trimming removed 4 bases from V and 0 bases from J; junction bases left unmatched: 5. In germline, CDR1 is SEHNR, CDR2 FQNEAQ (reference sequence). The length of the CDR3 is 15 residues. The CDR3 region is CASSSSGQYQETQYF. For the CDR3, the DNA is TGTGCCAGCAGCTCGTCGGGACAGTACCAAGAGACCCAGTACTTC.

V and J are TRBV6-5 and TRBJ1-1; D is ambiguous. From germline, CDR1 is MNHEY and CDR2 SVGAGI. Trimming took 0 bases from V and 5 from J, leaving 7 bases between them. The CDR3 consists of 13 residues. CDR3 sequence reads: CASSYSRATEAFF. CDR3 nucleotides: TGTGCCAGCAGTTACTCGAGGGCGACTGAAGCTTTCTTT.

The genes are TRBV7-2 and TRBJ2-7, with D perhaps TRBD1 (5 bases). Trimming left V 5 bases short and J 0 bases short, with 14 bases between. Looked up from germline, CDR1 is SGHTA and CDR2 is FQGNSA. The CDR3 sequence is 15 residues long. The DNA for the CDR3 is TGTGCCAGCAGCCGAAAAGGGGTACCCTCCTACGAGCAGTACTTC. This codes for CASSRKGVPSYEQYF.

The CDR3 nucleotides read TGTGCCAGCAGCTTAGGACAGGGAGGGTACGAGCAGTACTTC. Its protein is CASSLGQGGYEQYF. The chain combines TRBV7-2 with TRBJ2-7; the D gene could be TRBD1 or TRBD2 (7 bases each). The CDR3 covers 14 residues. The ends were cut back, 1 base at V and 4 bases at J, with 11 bases in the middle. CDR1 SGHTA and CDR2 FQGNSA come from the germline V gene.

This clone has a handful of counts. The chain couples TRBV5-1 to TRBJ1-5, with a tentative D call TRBD1 (5 bases). This CDR3 has 15 amino acids. Trimming stripped 4 bases from V and 3 bases from J, with 14 bases between. Germline V gene lookup returns CDR1 SGHRS and CDR2 YFSETQ. The CDR3 nucleotides are TGCGCCAGCAGCCCCTGGGGGGAAGCCAATCAGCCCCAGCATTTT. It yields the protein CASSPWGEANQPQHF.

The CDR3 DNA follows: TGTGCCAGTAGTATGACAGACTACGAGCAGTACTTC. It translates to CASSMTDYEQYF. The chain is built from TRBV19 and TRBJ2-7, with D perhaps matching TRBD1 (5 bases). Germline lookup yields CDR1 LNHDA and CDR2 SQIVND (reference sequence). The CDR3 consists of 12 residues. The ends were cut back, 3 bases at V and 3 bases at J, with 6 bases in the middle.